A single sample gave rise to the 19 T cell receptor beta chains below, sequenced in a study of blood T cell repertoires in COVID-19 (TCRdb year 2020). The library was prepared using the immunoSEQ multiplex PCR assay. TCRdb took over this immuneACCESS table, retaining in-frame rearrangements with V and J assigned. Such tables are incomplete; in checked studies, under half of the missing clones stem from an unresolved V gene, and the remainder is unexplained. The sample table contains 170,000 or so clones; only one count was recorded for 85% to 90% of them. Less than 3% of the sample rests with the top ten. The specimen sequenced was peripheral blood. These TCRs come from a man aged 40-50 years with active or convalescent COVID-19.

In this sample, this clone turned up once. This rearrangement joins TRBV12-5 to TRBJ2-3; 11 nucleotides line up with TRBD1. The trim removed 2 bases at V and 2 bases at J, leaving 3 bases unmatched. The CDR3 spans 16 residues. Looked up from germline, CDR1 is LGHNT and CDR2 is FRNRAP. CDR3 sequence: CASGLWTGGSTDTQYF. CDR3 DNA sequence: TGTGCTAGTGGTTTGTGGACAGGGGGCTCCACAGATACGCAGTATTTT. The variable domain in full, completed from reference TRBV12-5 and TRBJ2-3, reads DARVTQTPRHKVTEMGQEVTMRCQPILGHNTVFWYRQTMMQGLELLAYFRNRAPLDDSGMPKDRFSAEMPDATLATLKIQPSEPRDSAVYFCASGLWTGGSTDTQYFGPGTRLTVL.

The chain carries TRBV5-1 and TRBJ2-2; maybe TRBD1 (6 bases). The CDR3 loop spans 17 amino acids. Trimming removed 4 bases from V and 0 bases from J, with 16 bases in between. Germline lookup yields CDR1 SGHRS and CDR2 YFSETQ. CDR3 DNA: TGCGCCAGCAGCGGGTTCCAACAGGGACCGAACACCGGGGAGCTGTTTTTT. Its translation: CASSGFQQGPNTGELFF.

The chain joins TRBV4-1 to TRBJ1-6; 7 bases map to TRBD1. CDR3 length: 15 residues. Losses at the gene ends were 3 bases for V and 6 bases for J; bases not matched to a gene: 5. Looked up from germline, CDR1 is MGHRA and CDR2 is YSYEKL. The CDR3 coding sequence is TGCGCCAGCAGCCAGAGGGGACAGCTTAATTCACCCCTCCACTTT. It specifies CASSQRGQLNSPLHF.

V usage is TRBV5-5 and J usage is TRBJ1-2; the D is unclear. CDR1 SGHKS and CDR2 YYEKEE come from the germline V gene (reference sequence). The CDR3 is made up of 10 amino acids. Trimming took 7 bases from V and 3 from J, leaving 4 bases between them. CDR3 residues: CASGDYGYTF. In DNA, the CDR3 is TGTGCCAGCGGAGACTATGGCTACACCTTC. Filled out from reference TRBV5-5 and TRBJ1-2, the complete variable domain reads DAGVTQSPTHLIKTRGQQVTLRCSPISGHKSVSWYQQVLGQGPQFIFQYYEKEERGRGNFPDRFSARQFPNYSSELNVNALLLGDSALYLCASGDYGYTFGSGTRLTVV.

The chain joins TRBV28 to TRBJ1-5; TRBD1 might be the D (5 bases). The V end was cut by 4 bases, the J end by 4 bases, with 8 bases between. The CDR3 has 13 residues. Germline CDR1 reads MDHEN; CDR2 reads SYDVKM. In DNA, the CDR3 is TGTGCCAGCAGTTCCTCAGGGAATCAGCCCCAGCATTTT. It specifies CASSSSGNQPQHF.

This clone was recorded a few times. The chain recombines TRBV4-3 with TRBJ2-7; 7 bases match TRBD2. Per the germline V gene, CDR1 is LGHNA and CDR2 is YSLEER. With 0 bases clipped from V and 2 bases from J, the junction kept 1 base outside the gene matches. The CDR3 spans 14 residues. CDR3 coding DNA: TGCGCCAGCAGCCAAGACCGGGGGGCCTACGAGCAGTACTTC. It yields the protein CASSQDRGAYEQYF.

This chain joins TRBV2 and TRBJ1-5; tentative D call: TRBD1 (6 bases). The V end lost 5 bases, the J end lost 2 bases, and 10 bases lay between the germline ends. Germline CDR1 and CDR2: SNHLY and FYNNEI. This CDR3 contains 14 residues. The CDR3 nucleotides read TGTGCCAGCAGTACAGGGAGAGGCAATCAGCCCCAGCATTTT. Protein: CASSTGRGNQPQHF.

This sequence joins TRBV30 and TRBJ1-2, with 7 bases lining up with TRBD1. This CDR3 has 14 residues. Per germline, CDR1 GTSNPN and CDR2 SVGIG (reference sequence). V dropped 2 bases and J dropped 7; count of bases not matched to a gene: 10. The CDR3 coding sequence is TGTGCCTGGAGTAGACAGGGTCTACCAAGTGGCTACACCTTC. Translated: CAWSRQGLPSGYTF.

This clone was counted once. The CDR3 DNA sequence: TGTGCCAGCAGCCCGAACCTGGGACACCTGTACGAGCAGTACTTC. Encoded protein: CASSPNLGHLYEQYF. V and J are TRBV9 and TRBJ2-7; D may be TRBD1 (6 bases). Germline lookup yields CDR1 SGDLS and CDR2 YYNGEE. With 4 bases removed from V and 4 bases from J, the gap between germline ends came to 18 bases. The CDR3 runs to 15 residues.

V gene TRBV6-5 combines with J gene TRBJ1-2; TRBD1 might be the D (5 bases). The germline V and J ends were trimmed by 5 bases and 2 bases, with 12 bases remaining between them. Germline V gene data show CDR1 as MNHEY and CDR2 as SVGAGI. The CDR3 consists of 14 residues. CDR3 amino acids: CASSQGRRNYGYTF. The CDR3 DNA is TGTGCCAGCAGTCAGGGCCGAAGAAACTATGGCTACACCTTC.

This chain links TRBV7-2 with TRBJ1-6; D remains unclear. CDR3 length: 13 amino acids. Trimming took off 5 bases at V and 6 bases at J, with 8 bases between the two ends. Germline CDR1 reads SGHTA; CDR2 reads FQGNSA. The CDR3 region is CASSLGPNSPLHF. The CDR3, as DNA: TGTGCCAGCAGCCTGGGCCCTAATTCACCCCTCCACTTT.

This chain joins TRBV6-1 and TRBJ2-5; perhaps TRBD2 as D (5 bases). This CDR3 region has 14 residues. Trimming removed 2 bases at V and 3 bases at J, with 10 bases between. CDR1 and CDR2 from the germline V gene are MNHNS and SASEGT. CDR3 amino acids: CASSEREGKETQYF. CDR3 DNA sequence: TGTGCCAGCAGTGAACGGGAAGGAAAAGAGACCCAGTACTTC.

The gene calls are TRBV5-1 and TRBJ2-6; tentative D call: TRBD2 (6 bases). The CDR3 runs to 15 residues. Trimming pared 0 bases from V and 4 bases from J, leaving 8 bases between. Germline V gene sequence: CDR1 SGHRS, CDR2 YFSETQ. The CDR3 loop is CASSLAGAGANVLTF. In DNA, the CDR3 is TGCGCCAGCAGCTTGGCGGGAGCAGGGGCCAACGTCCTGACTTTC.

This sequence joins TRBV2 and TRBJ1-6, with a tentative D call TRBD1 (6 bases). Germline V lookup: CDR1 SNHLY, CDR2 FYNNEI. Deletions cut 3 bases from V and 10 bases from J, with 13 bases between. The CDR3 is 14 amino acids. DNA for the CDR3: TGTGCCAGCAGTGAGGGGGCGAGATGGTCACCCCTCCACTTT. Protein sequence: CASSEGARWSPLHF.

This clone appeared a single time. The chain recombines TRBV6-5 with TRBJ1-5, with 9 bases fitting TRBD1. CDR1 MNHEY and CDR2 SVGAGI come from the germline V gene. This CDR3 has 13 residues. V gave up 8 bases and J gave up 5 bases; unmatched junction bases: 4. The chain's CDR3 is CASGQGRDQPQHF. Here the CDR3 DNA reads TGTGCCAGCGGACAGGGGAGGGATCAGCCCCAGCATTTT.

This chain joins TRBV27 and TRBJ2-2, with D possibly TRBD1 on 6 matching bases. The V gene lost 10 bases and the J gene lost 1 base, with 10 bases spanning the gap. This CDR3 spans 13 amino acids. The germline V gene has CDR1 MNHEY and CDR2 SMNVEV (reference sequence). The CDR3 loop is CAIRQVNTGELFF. The CDR3 DNA follows: TGTGCCATCCGACAGGTGAACACCGGGGAGCTGTTTTTT.

The chain carries TRBV28 and TRBJ2-7; 7 bases fit TRBD1. This CDR3 is built from 13 residues. Germline V CDR1 and CDR2: MDHEN, SYDVKM. Losses at the gene ends were 9 bases for V and 2 bases for J; bases not matched to a gene: 7. In DNA form, the CDR3 reads TGTGCCAGTGGGGAGACAGGGACCTACGAGCAGTACTTC. Its protein is CASGETGTYEQYF.

The chain employs TRBV6-6 and TRBJ2-3; D perhaps matches TRBD2 (6 bases). The CDR3 has 12 amino acids. CDR1 MNHNY and CDR2 SVGAGI come from the germline V gene (reference sequence). V dropped 8 bases and J dropped 4 bases, with 10 bases sitting between them. CDR3 bases: TGTGCCAGCGGGCGGGGCGCAGATACGCAGTATTTT. It is translated as CASGRGADTQYF.

A few counts support this clone. This chain joins TRBV7-9 and TRBJ1-6, with 7 bases fitting TRBD1. Trimming cost V 5 bases and J 0 bases; bases outside gene matches: 7. CDR3 size: 17 residues. Germline V gene sequence: CDR1 SEHNR, CDR2 FQNEAQ (reference sequence). This CDR3 reads CASSAQQGSSYNSPLHF. In nucleotides, the CDR3 is TGTGCCAGCAGCGCACAACAGGGGAGCTCCTATAATTCACCCCTCCACTTT.